The 17 T cell receptor beta chains presented below share a single source sample, sequenced in a study of graft-versus-host responses after intestinal transplantation. Using immunoSEQ multiplex PCR, the repertoire was profiled, and TCRdb retains in-frame clones only, with some absent. The sample holds tens of thousands of clones; approximately 90% are singletons and the top ten take roughly 5.6%. For these TCRs, the target antigens are not known. Material: unstimulated CD8+ T cells sorted from spleen or lymph node cells, obtained before intestinal transplant. The receptors originated from a human donor who received an intestinal transplant.

The V call is TRBV6-5, the J call TRBJ2-7; 9 bases are shared with TRBD2. V gave up 7 bases and J gave up 4 bases; unmatched junction bases: 5. CDR1 MNHEY and CDR2 SVGAGI come from the germline V gene. This CDR3 comprises 13 residues. CDR3 residues: CASTLAGSYEQYF. In DNA, the CDR3 is TGTGCCAGCACGCTAGCGGGATCGTACGAGCAGTACTTC.

The V and J genes are TRBV13 and TRBJ1-5, with TRBD1 identical over 9 bases. The trim removed 5 bases at V and 4 bases at J, leaving 3 bases unmatched. The CDR3 contains 14 residues. Germline V lookup: CDR1 PRHDT, CDR2 FYEKMQ (reference sequence). This CDR3 reads CASSTGTGNQPQHF. The CDR3 region has the DNA TGTGCCAGCAGCACCGGGACAGGGAATCAGCCCCAGCATTTT.

This chain connects TRBV4-2 to TRBJ2-7; D may be TRBD2 (6 bases). Per germline, CDR1 LGHNA and CDR2 YNFKEQ. The CDR3 spans 15 residues. V was trimmed by 3 bases and J by 0 bases, leaving 12 bases between them. The CDR3 bases are TGTGCCAGCAGCCAGGAGGGCAGGAGCTCCTACGAGCAGTACTTC. It codes for CASSQEGRSSYEQYF.

The chain combines TRBV27 with TRBJ2-3; D is undetermined. CDR3 length: 15 amino acids. CDR1 is MNHEY and CDR2 is SMNVEV in the germline V gene (reference sequence). V was clipped by 8 bases and J by 2 bases, with 17 bases between them. CDR3 coding DNA: TGTGCCAGCCCCACCCCCAGCTCCCCCACAGATACGCAGTATTTT. This gives the protein CASPTPSSPTDTQYF.

The chain combines TRBV5-6 with TRBJ2-5; tentative D call: TRBD2 (7 bases). With 0 bases removed from V and 1 base from J, the gap between germline ends came to 10 bases. Germline CDR1 is SGHDT and CDR2 is YYEEEE. The CDR3 covers 15 residues. In DNA form, the CDR3 reads TGTGCCAGCAGCTTGGAGGGGGGGATCCAAGAGACCCAGTACTTC. Protein product: CASSLEGGIQETQYF.

The rearrangement uses TRBV7-9 and TRBJ1-1; possibly TRBD1 for D (5 bases). This CDR3 region has 12 residues. V lost 1 base to trimming and J lost 11 bases, with 11 bases between them. Germline CDR1 is SEHNR and CDR2 is FQNEAQ (reference sequence). CDR3 DNA: TGTGCCAGCAGCTTAGGGGGCGTAGAGGCTTTCTTT. Its translation: CASSLGGVEAFF.

V is TRBV6-5 and J is TRBJ2-3; possibly TRBD1 or TRBD2 for D (5 bases each). V gave up 1 base and J gave up 2 bases, with 7 bases separating them. Germline CDR1 is MNHEY and CDR2 is SVGAGI. The length of the CDR3 is 14 residues. Written as DNA, the CDR3 is TGTGCCAGCAGTTACTACGGGGCCACAGATACGCAGTATTTT. Translated: CASSYYGATDTQYF.

The rearrangement joins TRBV7-9 to TRBJ2-7, with TRBD2 identical over 10 bases. There are 12 residues in the CDR3. Trimming at V came to 11 bases and at J to 2 bases, leaving 3 bases not matched to a gene. The V gene's germline CDR1 is SEHNR and CDR2 FQNEAQ (reference sequence). CDR3 sequence reads: CAGGTSAYEQYF. The CDR3, as DNA: TGTGCCGGAGGGACTAGCGCCTACGAGCAGTACTTC. Using reference TRBV7-9 and TRBJ2-7 for the parts outside the CDR3, the full variable domain is DTGVSQNPRHKITKRGQNVTFRCDPISEHNRLYWYRQTLGQGPEFLTYFQNEAQLEKSRLLSDRFSAERPKGSFSTLEIQRTEQGDSAMYLCAGGTSAYEQYFGPGTRLTVT.

The rearrangement uses TRBV7-7 and TRBJ2-5; no reliable D call. V lost 3 bases, J lost 6 bases, and 14 bases lay in between. CDR1 is SSHAT, CDR2 FNYEAQ, per germline (reference sequence). There are 14 residues in the CDR3. The CDR3 spells CASSFHRFTQTQYF. The CDR3 nucleotides read TGTGCCAGCAGCTTTCATAGGTTTACCCAGACCCAGTACTTC.

The V gene is TRBV12-5, the J gene TRBJ2-7, with TRBD2 matching 11 bases. Germline V lookup: CDR1 LGHNT, CDR2 FRNRAP. J gave up 3 bases and V 6 bases, and 13 bases lay outside the gene matches. The CDR3 is 17 residues long. The CDR3: CASGQSILAGGDYEQYF. CDR3 DNA: TGTGCTAGTGGACAGTCCATCCTAGCGGGGGGCGACTACGAGCAGTACTTC.

Written as DNA, the CDR3 is TGTGCCAGCAGCGGCGGGGGGGCTAGCGGAAATGAGCAGTTCTTC. Translating it yields CASSGGGASGNEQFF. V usage is TRBV9 and J usage is TRBJ2-1, with TRBD2 identical over 9 bases. V was clipped by 3 bases and J by 7 bases; unmatched bases: 8. This CDR3 spans 15 amino acids. Germline assignment: CDR1 SGDLS and CDR2 YYNGEE. Full variable domain (rest looked up from reference TRBV9 and TRBJ2-1): DSGVTQTPKHLITATGQRVTLRCSPRSGDLSVYWYQQSLDQGLQFLIQYYNGEERAKGNILERFSAQQFPDLHSELNLSSLELGDSALYFCASSGGGASGNEQFFGPGTRLTVL.

V and J are TRBV28 and TRBJ1-2, with D perhaps matching TRBD1 (6 bases). CDR1 is MDHEN and CDR2 is SYDVKM in the germline V gene. This CDR3 is built from 17 residues. The V end lost 2 bases, the J end lost 2 bases, and 18 bases lay between the germline ends. CDR3 nucleotides: TGTGCCAGCAGTTTAGGTCTTTTCGGGGGCGCGAACTATGGCTACACCTTC. Translating it yields CASSLGLFGGANYGYTF.

V gene TRBV27 combines with J gene TRBJ1-1; D remains ambiguous. This CDR3 comprises 15 residues. Germline V CDR1 and CDR2: MNHEY, SMNVEV (reference sequence). V dropped 0 bases and J dropped 7 bases, with 15 bases sitting between them. The CDR3 spells CASSLSPASKGEAFF. As DNA, the CDR3 is TGTGCCAGCAGTTTATCCCCAGCCTCGAAAGGTGAAGCTTTCTTT.

The chain couples TRBV7-3 to TRBJ2-1; possibly TRBD2 for D (6 bases). V was cut by 4 bases and J by 8 bases, with 12 bases left in between. The CDR3 extends over 13 amino acids. In germline, CDR1 is SGHTA, CDR2 FQGTGA. The CDR3 sequence: CASSSTSLDEQFF. In nucleotides, the CDR3 is TGTGCCAGCAGCTCCACTAGCTTGGATGAGCAGTTCTTC.

Judged by abundance, this clone is medium-sized. The gene calls are TRBV6-1 and TRBJ1-6, with 8 nucleotides matching TRBD1. With 0 bases clipped from V and 9 bases from J, the junction kept 1 base outside the gene matches. This CDR3 comprises 14 residues. In germline, CDR1 is MNHNS, CDR2 SASEGT. CDR3 sequence (DNA): TGTGCCAGCAGTGAAGCGCAGGGGGCTTCACCCCTCCACTTT. Translating it yields CASSEAQGASPLHF.

The chain is built from TRBV11-2 and TRBJ2-5; D gene ambiguous. Germline assignment: CDR1 SGHAT and CDR2 FQNNGV. The CDR3 loop spans 13 amino acids. Trimming took 3 bases from V and 1 from J, leaving 6 bases between them. The DNA for the CDR3 is TGTGCCAGCAGCTTCACGGGCCAAGAGACCCAGTACTTC. Translating it yields CASSFTGQETQYF.

The chain recombines TRBV7-6 with TRBJ2-1; 14 bases line up with TRBD2. Per the germline V gene, CDR1 is SGHVS and CDR2 is FNYEAQ. V was pared by 1 base and J by 5 bases, with 4 bases of the junction left unmatched. The CDR3 covers 17 residues. The CDR3 sequence: CASSLGLAGGMDNEQFF. The CDR3 region has the DNA TGTGCCAGCAGCTTAGGACTAGCGGGGGGGATGGACAATGAGCAGTTCTTC.